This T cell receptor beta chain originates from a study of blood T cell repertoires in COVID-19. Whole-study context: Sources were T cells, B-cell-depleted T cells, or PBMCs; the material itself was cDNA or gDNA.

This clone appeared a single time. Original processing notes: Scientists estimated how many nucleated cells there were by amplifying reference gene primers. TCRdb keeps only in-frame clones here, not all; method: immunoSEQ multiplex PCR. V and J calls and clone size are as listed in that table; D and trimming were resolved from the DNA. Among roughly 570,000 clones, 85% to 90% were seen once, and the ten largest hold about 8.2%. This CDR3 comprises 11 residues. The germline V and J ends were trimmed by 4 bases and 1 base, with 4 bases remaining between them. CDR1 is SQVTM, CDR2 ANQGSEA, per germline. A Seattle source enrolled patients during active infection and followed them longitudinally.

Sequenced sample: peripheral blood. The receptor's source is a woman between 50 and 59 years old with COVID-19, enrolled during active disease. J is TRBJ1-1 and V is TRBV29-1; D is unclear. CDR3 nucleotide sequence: TGCAGCGTTGTGCGGAACACTGAAGCTTTCTTT. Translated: CSVVRNTEAFF.